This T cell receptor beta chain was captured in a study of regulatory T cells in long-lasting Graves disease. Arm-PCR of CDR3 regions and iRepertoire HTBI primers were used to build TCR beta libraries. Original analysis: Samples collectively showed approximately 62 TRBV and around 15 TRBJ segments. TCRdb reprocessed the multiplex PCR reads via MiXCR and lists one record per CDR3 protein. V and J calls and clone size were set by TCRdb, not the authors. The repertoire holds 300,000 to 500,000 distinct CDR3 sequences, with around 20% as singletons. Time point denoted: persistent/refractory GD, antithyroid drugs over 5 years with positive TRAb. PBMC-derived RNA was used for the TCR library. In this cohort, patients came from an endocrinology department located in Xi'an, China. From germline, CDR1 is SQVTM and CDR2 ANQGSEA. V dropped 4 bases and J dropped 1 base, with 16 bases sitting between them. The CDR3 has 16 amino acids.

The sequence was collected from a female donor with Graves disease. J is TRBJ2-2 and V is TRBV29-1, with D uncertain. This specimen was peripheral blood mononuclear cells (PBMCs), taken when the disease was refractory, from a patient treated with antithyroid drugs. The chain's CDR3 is CSVVYRTSGNTGELFF. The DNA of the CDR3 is TGCAGCGTTGTGTATAGAACGTCGGGGAACACCGGGGAGCTGTTTTTT.